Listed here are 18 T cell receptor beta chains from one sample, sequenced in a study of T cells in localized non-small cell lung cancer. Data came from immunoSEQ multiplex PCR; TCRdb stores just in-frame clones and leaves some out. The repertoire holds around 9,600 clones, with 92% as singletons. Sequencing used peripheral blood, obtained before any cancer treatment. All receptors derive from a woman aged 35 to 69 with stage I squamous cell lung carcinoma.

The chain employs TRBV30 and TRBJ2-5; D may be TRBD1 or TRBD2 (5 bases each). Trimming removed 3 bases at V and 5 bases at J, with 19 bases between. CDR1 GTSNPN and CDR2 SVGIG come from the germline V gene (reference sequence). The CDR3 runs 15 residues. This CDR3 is CAWSGASKGQETQYF. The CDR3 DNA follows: TGTGCCTGGAGCGGGGCTAGCAAGGGTCAGGAGACCCAGTACTTC.

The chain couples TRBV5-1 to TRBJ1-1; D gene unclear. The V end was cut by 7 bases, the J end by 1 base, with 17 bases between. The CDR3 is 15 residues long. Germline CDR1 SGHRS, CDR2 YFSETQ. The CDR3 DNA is TGCGCCAGCCTCCGAGGAGCCGACCCGAACACTGAAGCTTTCTTT. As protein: CASLRGADPNTEAFF.

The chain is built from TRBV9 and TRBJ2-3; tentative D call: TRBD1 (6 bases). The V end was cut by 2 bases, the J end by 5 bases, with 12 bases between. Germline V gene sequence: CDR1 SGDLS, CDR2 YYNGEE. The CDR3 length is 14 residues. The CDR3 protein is CASSVEGQRDTQYF. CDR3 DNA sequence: TGTGCCAGCAGCGTCGAAGGACAGCGAGATACGCAGTATTTT.

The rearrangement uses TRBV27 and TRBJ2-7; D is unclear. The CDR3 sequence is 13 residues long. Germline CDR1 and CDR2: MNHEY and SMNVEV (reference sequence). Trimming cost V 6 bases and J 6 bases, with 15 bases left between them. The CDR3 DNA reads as TGTGCCAGCAGCTTAGTCTCGGCCGGCGAGCAGTACTTC. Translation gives CASSLVSAGEQYF.

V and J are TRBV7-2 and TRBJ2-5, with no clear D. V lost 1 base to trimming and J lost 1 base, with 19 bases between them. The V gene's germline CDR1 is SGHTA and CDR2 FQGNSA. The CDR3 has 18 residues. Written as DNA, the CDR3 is TGTGCCAGCAGCTTAGTGATTAGAGGAGCTGCCTCCCAAGAGACCCAGTACTTC. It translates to CASSLVIRGAASQETQYF.

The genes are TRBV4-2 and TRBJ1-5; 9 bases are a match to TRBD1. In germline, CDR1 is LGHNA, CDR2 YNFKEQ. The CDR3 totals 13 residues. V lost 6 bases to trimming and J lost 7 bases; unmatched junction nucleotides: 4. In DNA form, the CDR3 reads TGTGCCAGCAGTCCCGGGACAGGGCAGCCCCAGCATTTT. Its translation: CASSPGTGQPQHF.

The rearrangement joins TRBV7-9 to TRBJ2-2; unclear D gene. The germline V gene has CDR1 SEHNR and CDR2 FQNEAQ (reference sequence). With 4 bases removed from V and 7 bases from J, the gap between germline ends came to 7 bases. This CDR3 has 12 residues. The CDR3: CASSSRYGELFF. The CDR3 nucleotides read TGTGCCAGCAGCTCGAGGTACGGGGAGCTGTTTTTT.

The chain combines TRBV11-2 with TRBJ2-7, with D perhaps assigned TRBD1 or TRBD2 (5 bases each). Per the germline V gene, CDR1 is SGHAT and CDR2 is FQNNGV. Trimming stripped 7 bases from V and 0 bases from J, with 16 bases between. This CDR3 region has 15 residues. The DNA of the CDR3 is TGTGCCAGCAACGAACCGGGACGGCCCTCCTACGAGCAGTACTTC. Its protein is CASNEPGRPSYEQYF.

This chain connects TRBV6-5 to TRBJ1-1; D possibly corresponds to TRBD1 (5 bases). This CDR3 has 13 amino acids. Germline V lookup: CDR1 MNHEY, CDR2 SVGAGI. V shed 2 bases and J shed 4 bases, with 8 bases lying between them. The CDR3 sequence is CASSYVGGTEAFF. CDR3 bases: TGTGCCAGCAGTTACGTGGGGGGCACTGAAGCTTTCTTT.

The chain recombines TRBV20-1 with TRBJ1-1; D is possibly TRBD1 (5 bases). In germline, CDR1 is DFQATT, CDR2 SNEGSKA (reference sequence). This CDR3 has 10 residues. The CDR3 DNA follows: TGCAGCCAGGGACTTACTGAAGCTTTCTTT. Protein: CSQGLTEAFF.

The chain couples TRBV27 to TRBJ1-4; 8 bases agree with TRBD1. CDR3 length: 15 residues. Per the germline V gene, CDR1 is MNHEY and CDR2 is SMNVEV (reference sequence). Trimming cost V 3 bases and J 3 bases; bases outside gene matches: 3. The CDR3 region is CASSFRGLANEKLFF. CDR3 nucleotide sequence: TGTGCCAGCAGTTTCAGGGGGCTAGCTAATGAAAAACTGTTTTTT. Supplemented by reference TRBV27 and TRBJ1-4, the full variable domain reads EAQVTQNPRYLITVTGKKLTVTCSQNMNHEYMSWYRQDPGLGLRQIYYSMNVEVTDKGDVPEGYKVSRKEKRNFPLILESPSPNQTSLYFCASSFRGLANEKLFFGSGTQLSVL.

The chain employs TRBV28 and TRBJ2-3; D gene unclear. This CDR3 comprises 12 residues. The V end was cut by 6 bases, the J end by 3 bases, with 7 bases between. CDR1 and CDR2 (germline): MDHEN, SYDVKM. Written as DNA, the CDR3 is TGTGCCAGCAGCTGGGGTACAGATACGCAGTATTTT. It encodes CASSWGTDTQYF.

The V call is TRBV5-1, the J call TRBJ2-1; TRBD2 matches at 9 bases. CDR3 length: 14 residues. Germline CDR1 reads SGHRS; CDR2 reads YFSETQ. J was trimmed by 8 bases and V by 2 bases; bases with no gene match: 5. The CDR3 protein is CASSLAGGFYEQFF. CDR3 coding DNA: TGCGCCAGCAGCTTAGCGGGGGGCTTCTATGAGCAGTTCTTC.

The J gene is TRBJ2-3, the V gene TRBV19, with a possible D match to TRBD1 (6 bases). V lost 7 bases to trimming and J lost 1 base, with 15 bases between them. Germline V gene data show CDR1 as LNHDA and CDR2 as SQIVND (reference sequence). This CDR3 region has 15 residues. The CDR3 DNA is TGTGCCAGTAAGAACCAGGGGAAAGGCACAGATACGCAGTATTTT. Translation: CASKNQGKGTDTQYF.

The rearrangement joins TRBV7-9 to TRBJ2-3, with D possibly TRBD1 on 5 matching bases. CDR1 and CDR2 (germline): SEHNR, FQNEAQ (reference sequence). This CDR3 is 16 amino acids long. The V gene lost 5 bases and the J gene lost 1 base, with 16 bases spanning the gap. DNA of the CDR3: TGTGCCAGCAGCCCGCCTTGGGGCGTCGGCACAGATACGCAGTATTTT. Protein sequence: CASSPPWGVGTDTQYF.

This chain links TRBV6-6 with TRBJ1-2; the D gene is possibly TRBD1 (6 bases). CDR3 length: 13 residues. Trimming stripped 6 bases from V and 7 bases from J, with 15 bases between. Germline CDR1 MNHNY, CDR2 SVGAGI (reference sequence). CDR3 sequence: CASRDSDRTGYTF. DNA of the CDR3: TGTGCCAGCAGAGACTCCGACAGGACTGGCTACACCTTC.

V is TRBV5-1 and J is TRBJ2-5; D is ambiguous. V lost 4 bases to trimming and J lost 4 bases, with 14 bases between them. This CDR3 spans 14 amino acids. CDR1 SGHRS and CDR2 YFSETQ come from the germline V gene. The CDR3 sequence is CASSLVGSGETQYF. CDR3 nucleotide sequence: TGCGCCAGCAGCCTTGTAGGGTCGGGAGAGACCCAGTACTTC.

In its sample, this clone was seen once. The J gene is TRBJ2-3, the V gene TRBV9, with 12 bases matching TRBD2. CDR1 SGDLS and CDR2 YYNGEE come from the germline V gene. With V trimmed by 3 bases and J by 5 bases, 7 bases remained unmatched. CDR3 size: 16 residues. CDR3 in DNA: TGTGCCAGCAGCGGACTAGCGGGGGATCTGGTAGATACGCAGTATTTT. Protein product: CASSGLAGDLVDTQYF.